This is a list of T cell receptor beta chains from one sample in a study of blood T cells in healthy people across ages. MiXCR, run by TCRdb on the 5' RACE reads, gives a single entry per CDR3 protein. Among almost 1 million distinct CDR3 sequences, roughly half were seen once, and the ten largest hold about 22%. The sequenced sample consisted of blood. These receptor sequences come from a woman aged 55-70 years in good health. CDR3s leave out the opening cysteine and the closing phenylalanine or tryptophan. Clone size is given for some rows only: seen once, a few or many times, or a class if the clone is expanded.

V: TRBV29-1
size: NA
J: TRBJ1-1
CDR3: SVEDVTGTGSYTEAF

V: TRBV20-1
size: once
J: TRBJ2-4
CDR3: SARLAGGSGNIQY

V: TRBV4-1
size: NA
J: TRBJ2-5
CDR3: ASSQLQGAETQY

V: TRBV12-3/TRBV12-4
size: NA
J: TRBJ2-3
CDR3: ASSFNPVSTDTQY

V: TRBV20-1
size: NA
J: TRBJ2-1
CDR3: SAFPGDDYYNEQF

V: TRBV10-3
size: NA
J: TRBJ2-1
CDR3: AIRAAGSTTYNEQF

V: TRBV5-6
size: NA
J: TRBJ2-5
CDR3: ASSKGLLLFETQY

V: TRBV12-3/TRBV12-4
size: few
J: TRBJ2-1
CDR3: ASRPSGNEQF

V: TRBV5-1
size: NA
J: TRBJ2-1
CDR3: SSSLVIAGTLDEQF

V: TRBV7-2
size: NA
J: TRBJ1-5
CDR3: ASSLVHENQPQH

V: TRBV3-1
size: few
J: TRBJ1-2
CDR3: ASSPSTGAGYT

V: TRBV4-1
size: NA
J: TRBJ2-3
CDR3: ASSQVSSTDTQY

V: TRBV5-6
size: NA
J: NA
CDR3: ASSRFWTGYEQY

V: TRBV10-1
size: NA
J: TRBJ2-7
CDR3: ASSITSGTEQY

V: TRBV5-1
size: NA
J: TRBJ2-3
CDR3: ASSTGTSGGGDTQY

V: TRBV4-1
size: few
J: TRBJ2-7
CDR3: ASSLTSWRVEQY

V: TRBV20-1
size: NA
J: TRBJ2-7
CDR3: STQSRGGEQY

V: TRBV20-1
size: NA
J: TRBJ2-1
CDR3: SARPVGRTSENEQF

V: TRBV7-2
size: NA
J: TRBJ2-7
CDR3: ASSLDQSSYEQY

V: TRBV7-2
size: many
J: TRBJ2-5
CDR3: ASSRGGQETQY

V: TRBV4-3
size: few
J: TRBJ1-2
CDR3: ASSQGVGQNYGYT

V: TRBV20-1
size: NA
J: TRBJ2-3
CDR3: SAKLAGTDTQY

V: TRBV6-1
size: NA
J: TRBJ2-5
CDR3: ASIPGQETQY

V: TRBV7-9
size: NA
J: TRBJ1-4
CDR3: ASSSTANNEKLF

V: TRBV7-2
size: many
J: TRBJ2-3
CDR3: ASSLSGGTDTQY

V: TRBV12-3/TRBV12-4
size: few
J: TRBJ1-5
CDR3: ASSFTGNQPQH

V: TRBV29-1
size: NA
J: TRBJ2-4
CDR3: SVEVRQWGRDIQY

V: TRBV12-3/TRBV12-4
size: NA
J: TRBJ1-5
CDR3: ASSSSRLWGNSNQPQH

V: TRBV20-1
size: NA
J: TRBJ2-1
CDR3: SARDPLGYNEQF

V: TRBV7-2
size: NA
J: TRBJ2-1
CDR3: ASSRTPVTEQF

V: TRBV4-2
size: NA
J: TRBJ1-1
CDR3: ASSPTGVEAF

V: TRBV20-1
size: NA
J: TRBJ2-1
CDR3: SAWGGYEQF

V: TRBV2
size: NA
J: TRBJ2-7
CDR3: ASGGTPYEQY

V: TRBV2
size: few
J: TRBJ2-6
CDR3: ASSSRQGGTGANVLT

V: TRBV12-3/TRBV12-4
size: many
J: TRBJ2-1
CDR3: ASSFTNLQF

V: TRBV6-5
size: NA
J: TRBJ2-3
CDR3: ASRRGPTDTQY

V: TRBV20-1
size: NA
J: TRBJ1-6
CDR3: SARGGGVASPLH

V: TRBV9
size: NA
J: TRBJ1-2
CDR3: ASSSGSTYGYT

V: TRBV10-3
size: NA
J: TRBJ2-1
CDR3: AISESGPTSALGNEQF

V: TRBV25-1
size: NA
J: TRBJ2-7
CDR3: ASSEWVAGGQY

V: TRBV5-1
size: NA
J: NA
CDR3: ASNPGLAAYEQY

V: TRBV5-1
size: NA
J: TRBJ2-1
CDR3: ASSLYGTNNEQF

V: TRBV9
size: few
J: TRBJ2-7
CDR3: ASSVEGRYTYEQY

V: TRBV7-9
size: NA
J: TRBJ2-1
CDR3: ASSPLRSCSYNEQF

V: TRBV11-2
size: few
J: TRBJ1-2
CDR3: ASSLNTGGEFGYT

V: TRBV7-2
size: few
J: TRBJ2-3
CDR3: ASSLRLAGAADTQY

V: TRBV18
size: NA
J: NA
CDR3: ASSPSLGTGYEQY

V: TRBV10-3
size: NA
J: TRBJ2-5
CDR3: AISGDRGRETQY

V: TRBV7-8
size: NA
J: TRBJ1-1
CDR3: ASSFGQANTEAF

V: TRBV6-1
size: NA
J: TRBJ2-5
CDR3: ASSPTTLAGGFETQY

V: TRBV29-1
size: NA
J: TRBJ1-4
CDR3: SAQTNEKLF

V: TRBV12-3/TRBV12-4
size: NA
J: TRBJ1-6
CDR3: ASSFEGSNSPLH

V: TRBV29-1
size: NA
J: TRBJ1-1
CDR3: SVLRQGNTEAF

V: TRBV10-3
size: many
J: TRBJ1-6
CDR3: AISEQNSPLH

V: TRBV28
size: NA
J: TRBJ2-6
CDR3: ASSTQRVSGANVLT

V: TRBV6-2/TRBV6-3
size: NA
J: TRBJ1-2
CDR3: ASRLRVGNGYT

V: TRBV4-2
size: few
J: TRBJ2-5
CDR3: ASSQSLASGSGEQY

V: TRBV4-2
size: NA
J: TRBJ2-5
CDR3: ASRQLGRGIQETQY